A selection of T cell receptor beta chains follows, all from one sample in a study of T cells in Graves' hyperthyroidism and ophthalmopathy. MiXCR, run by TCRdb on the multiplex PCR reads, gives a single entry per CDR3 protein. The sample lists about 560,000 distinct CDR3 sequences, roughly a sixth occurring once. Sequences were obtained from blood. These receptor sequences come from a woman aged 18 to 35 with Graves' hyperthyroidism. The CDR3 runs from the conserved cysteine through the conserved F or W. D genes are given only for firm matches. Some rows mark clone size as missing; the rest say once, few, many or name a class of expanded clone.

TRBJ2-1,many,TRBV6-8,16,.,TGTGCCAGCAGCAATACCGGGACATCGGGGAACAATGAGCAGTTCTTC,CASSNTGTSGNNEQFF
TRBJ1-3,many,TRBV12-3/TRBV12-4,15,.,TGTGCCAGCAGTTTCAACAAGGCCTCTGGAAACACCATATATTTT,CASSFNKASGNTIYF
TRBJ2-7,many,TRBV28,14,.,TGTGCCAGCAGCCTGCCGAGAGCTACCTACGAGCAGTACTTC,CASSLPRATYEQYF
TRBJ2-5,.,TRBV12-3/TRBV12-4,14,.,TGTGCCAGCAGTGCGGGACATCTTCCCGAGACCCAGCACTTC,CASSAGHLPETQHF
TRBJ2-3,many,TRBV12-3/TRBV12-4,18,.,TGTGCCAGCAGTTTGGGTTTTCGGTTGCGGTTTAGCACAGATACGCAGTATTTT,CASSLGFRLRFSTDTQYF
TRBJ2-1,few,TRBV5-6,14,.,TGTGCCAGCAGCTTCTTACTAGCAGACAATGAGCAGTTCTTC,CASSFLLADNEQFF
TRBJ2-7,many,TRBV20-1,14,.,TGCAGTGCTAGAGGCGTACCAGGGGCCTACGAGCAGTACTTC,CSARGVPGAYEQYF
TRBJ2-3,many,TRBV4-3,16,TRBD2,TGCGCCAGCAGCCAACGAGAGCGGGGGACCCAAGATACGCAGTATTTT,CASSQRERGTQDTQYF
TRBJ2-2,.,TRBV6-2/TRBV6-3,15,TRBD1,TGTGCCAGCCTTTACCGGACAGGGGTAACCGGGGAGCTGTTTTTT,CASLYRTGVTGELFF
TRBJ2-7,many,TRBV12-3/TRBV12-4,15,TRBD2,TGTGCCAGCAGTTTGGTTGGAGCGGGGTCCTACGAGCAGTACTTC,CASSLVGAGSYEQYF
TRBJ1-5,.,TRBV6-1,15,.,TGTGCCAGCAGTGTCTTTTTTCGGCAGAATCAGCCCCAGCATTTT,CASSVFFRQNQPQHF
TRBJ1-5,many,TRBV10-3,15,.,TGTGCCATCAGTGAGTCGGACCATAGCAATCAGCCCCAGCATTTT,CAISESDHSNQPQHF
TRBJ2-6,.,TRBV6-5,15,.,TGTGCCAGCAGTTACTCGTGGGCTGGGGCCAACGTCCTGACTTTC,CASSYSWAGANVLTF
TRBJ2-5,many,TRBV12-3/TRBV12-4,13,.,TGTGCCAGCAGTTTAGAACTCCAAGAGACCCAGTACTTC,CASSLELQETQYF
TRBJ1-1,.,TRBV28,15,.,TGTGCCAGCAGTCCCCCAGGAGGGGGGAACACTGAAGCTTTCTTT,CASSPPGGGNTEAFF
TRBJ2-3,few,TRBV10-3,14,.,TGTGCCATCAGTCTAGCGCGAAGCACAGATACGCAGTATTTT,CAISLARSTDTQYF
TRBJ2-7,.,TRBV28,14,TRBD1,TGTGCCATTGGGGCGGGGACAGGGTCCATCGAGCAGTACTTC,CAIGAGTGSIEQYF
TRBJ2-7,many,TRBV6-1,13,TRBD1,TGTGCCAGCACCACGGACAGGGGTCTAGGACAGTACTTC,CASTTDRGLGQYF